Listed here are 27 T cell receptor beta chains from one sample, sequenced in a study of cytomegalovirus exposure and HLA in healthy donors. Repertoires were generated with immunoSEQ multiplex PCR, while TCRdb's copy carries only in-frame clones and drops some. The sample lists about 160,000 clones; around 96% were seen once. Sequenced input: PBMCs. The receptors derive from a woman in her late teens or twenties in good health and CMV-seronegative.

CDR3 sequence: CASTRERANTEAFF. CDR3 nucleotide sequence: TGCGCCAGCACCCGGGAAAGGGCGAACACTGAAGCTTTCTTT. This chain links TRBV23-1 with TRBJ1-1; D gene ambiguous. TRBV23-1 is labeled an ORF, and its function is uncertain. V lost 7 bases to trimming and J lost 1 base, with 13 bases between them. The CDR3 sequence is 14 residues long.

This chain joins TRBV16 and TRBJ2-6; tentative D call: TRBD1 (5 bases). V lost 2 bases, J lost 4 bases, and 15 bases lay in between. CDR1 and CDR2 from the germline V gene are KGHSY and FQNENV. This CDR3 region has 17 residues. CDR3 nucleotides: TGTGCCAGCAGCCAACGAGGCAGGGTGTGGGGGGCCAACGTCCTGACTTTC. Translated: CASSQRGRVWGANVLTF.

V and J are TRBV19 and TRBJ1-5; D is possibly TRBD1 (6 bases). CDR3 length equals 17 residues. Germline V gives CDR1 LNHDA, CDR2 SQIVND (reference sequence). V was shortened by 5 bases and J by 4 bases, with 21 bases between the two germline ends. Written as DNA, the CDR3 is TGTGCCAGTAGTTTGCTCGGAGGGGGGGGTATAAATCAGCCCCAGCATTTT. It codes for CASSLLGGGGINQPQHF. Full variable domain (outside the CDR3, taken from reference TRBV19 and TRBJ1-5): DGGITQSPKYLFRKEGQNVTLSCEQNLNHDAMYWYRQDPGQGLRLIYYSQIVNDFQKGDIAEGYSVSREKKESFPLTVTSAQKNPTAFYLCASSLLGGGGINQPQHFGDGTRLSIL.

V usage is TRBV6-7 and J usage is TRBJ2-2; 9 bases fit TRBD2. TRBV6-7 is marked as an open reading frame, function uncertain. The CDR3 is 16 residues long. J gave up 4 bases and V 1 base, and 4 bases lay outside the gene matches. The CDR3 spells CASSYWRGGCTGELFF. CDR3 sequence (DNA): TGTGCCAGCAGTTACTGGCGGGGGGGTTGCACCGGGGAGCTGTTTTTT.

The chain recombines TRBV5-1 with TRBJ2-3; a weak D match, TRBD2 (7 bases). The V and J ends lost 4 bases and 2 bases respectively, with 11 bases between them. CDR3 size: 14 residues. Looked up from germline, CDR1 is SGHRS and CDR2 is YFSETQ. CDR3 in DNA: TGCGCCAGCAGCGGGGGGGACACCACAGATACGCAGTATTTT. It is translated as CASSGGDTTDTQYF.

This clone has a single count. This chain uses TRBV6-5 with TRBJ1-5; unclear D gene. The V gene lost 10 bases and the J gene lost 6 bases, with 16 bases spanning the gap. Per the germline V gene, CDR1 is MNHEY and CDR2 is SVGAGI. CDR3 length: 13 residues. The CDR3 region has the DNA TGTGCCACCCGGGAAGGGTTTTTTCAGCCCCAGCATTTT. This encodes CATREGFFQPQHF.

The table lists this clone with a few counts. The chain uses TRBV2 and TRBJ1-4, with D unresolved. V was pared by 7 bases and J by 0 bases, with 9 bases between. The CDR3 covers 14 residues. Germline loops: CDR1 SNHLY, CDR2 FYNNEI. The CDR3 loop is CASTGLATNEKLFF. CDR3 bases: TGTGCCAGCACGGGGTTAGCAACTAATGAAAAACTGTTTTTT.

J is TRBJ2-7 and V is TRBV6-5, with D possibly matching TRBD2 (5 bases). Germline V lookup: CDR1 MNHEY, CDR2 SVGAGI. This CDR3 is 14 amino acids long. V lost 6 bases and J 2 bases, leaving 14 bases between the germline ends. In DNA, the CDR3 is TGTGCCAGCAGATCCAACAGCGGTCCCTACGAGCAGTACTTC. It is translated as CASRSNSGPYEQYF.

The chain combines TRBV10-3 with TRBJ2-7; D may be TRBD2 (7 bases). CDR1 ENHRY and CDR2 SYGVKD come from the germline V gene. The CDR3 consists of 14 residues. Trimming stripped 3 bases from V and 6 bases from J, with 15 bases between. The CDR3 is CAISDGRGEGEQYF. The CDR3 nucleotides read TGTGCCATCAGTGATGGGAGGGGGGAAGGCGAGCAGTACTTC.

The V and J genes are TRBV11-3 and TRBJ1-1; 8 bases are shared with TRBD1. Germline V gives CDR1 SGHNT, CDR2 YENEEA. The V gene end was trimmed by 5 bases and the J gene end by 4 bases; junction bases not matched to a gene: 9. The CDR3 extends over 15 amino acids. This CDR3 reads CASSPKTGESTEAFF. In DNA, the CDR3 is TGTGCCAGCAGCCCTAAGACAGGGGAGAGCACTGAAGCTTTCTTT.

This clone was seen a single time. V is TRBV4-1 and J is TRBJ2-7; D gene uncertain. The V gene lost 5 bases and the J gene lost 2 bases, with 13 bases spanning the gap. The CDR3 is 14 amino acids. Germline assignment: CDR1 MGHRA and CDR2 YSYEKL. CDR3 amino acids: CASSNLPGTYEQYF. DNA of the CDR3: TGCGCCAGCAGCAACCTACCAGGAACCTACGAGCAGTACTTC.

The gene calls are TRBV6-1 and TRBJ1-6; a possible D gene is TRBD1 (5 bases). Trimming took 2 bases from V and 7 from J, leaving 9 bases between them. The CDR3 is 14 residues long. The V gene's germline CDR1 is MNHNS and CDR2 SASEGT. CDR3 amino acids: CASSERGENSPLHF. For the CDR3, the DNA is TGTGCCAGCAGTGAAAGGGGTGAGAATTCACCCCTCCACTTT.

The V gene is TRBV9, the J gene TRBJ2-2; 8 bases map to TRBD2. In germline, CDR1 is SGDLS, CDR2 YYNGEE. Germline trimming cut 4 bases from V and 8 bases from J; bases unmatched to any gene: 16. The CDR3 spans 17 residues. The CDR3 DNA is TGTGCCAGCAGCACACAACTAGCGGTCGGTTTATCAGGGGAGCTGTTTTTT. Encoded protein: CASSTQLAVGLSGELFF.

CDR3 loop: CASSQGQGSTGELFF. The CDR3 nucleotides are TGTGCCAGCAGCCAAGGACAGGGTTCCACCGGGGAGCTGTTTTTT. The rearrangement joins TRBV4-2 to TRBJ2-2, with 7 bases lining up with TRBD1. The CDR3 runs 15 residues. CDR1 LGHNA and CDR2 YNFKEQ come from the germline V gene. V dropped 1 base and J dropped 4; count of bases not matched to a gene: 3.

This sequence joins TRBV30 and TRBJ1-1, with D unresolved. Germline assignment: CDR1 GTSNPN and CDR2 SVGIG (reference sequence). V was clipped by 2 bases and J by 4 bases, with 14 bases between them. This CDR3 region has 14 residues. The CDR3 bases are TGTGCCTGGAGTTGGTCCGGGTTCTCCACTGAAGCTTTCTTT. This translates into CAWSWSGFSTEAFF. Supplemented by reference TRBV30 and TRBJ1-1, the full variable domain reads SQTIHQWPATLVQPVGSPLSLECTVEGTSNPNLYWYRQAAGRGLQLLFYSVGIGQISSEVPQNLSASRPQDRQFILSSKKLLLSDSGFYLCAWSWSGFSTEAFFGQGTRLTVV.

This sequence joins TRBV11-1 and TRBJ2-6, with D perhaps TRBD1 (6 bases). The germline V gene has CDR1 SGHAT and CDR2 FQDESV (reference sequence). Trimming removed 5 bases from V and 0 bases from J, with 11 bases in between. There are 16 residues in the CDR3. DNA for the CDR3: TGTGCCAGCAGCGGGACACCACGCTCTGGGGCCAACGTCCTGACTTTC. Its translation: CASSGTPRSGANVLTF.

This chain links TRBV28 with TRBJ1-6; 8 bases map to TRBD1. CDR3 length equals 17 residues. Germline V gene lookup returns CDR1 MDHEN and CDR2 SYDVKM. Trimming took 2 bases from V and 7 from J; bases not matched to a gene: 10. The CDR3 DNA is TGTGCCAGCAGTTTAGGCGCAGGGGGCGTTCGGAATTCACCCCTCCACTTT. Encoded protein: CASSLGAGGVRNSPLHF.

The genes are TRBV11-2 and TRBJ2-6; tentatively, D is TRBD2 (6 bases). Between the trimmed V and J ends, which lost 4 bases and 1 base, there was a span of 8 bases. The CDR3 consists of 15 residues. The germline V gene has CDR1 SGHAT and CDR2 FQNNGV. This chain's CDR3 is CASSSRGSGANVLTF. The CDR3 coding sequence is TGTGCCAGCAGCTCCCGGGGGTCTGGGGCCAACGTCCTGACTTTC.

The chain employs TRBV6-5 and TRBJ2-7; 9 positions agree with TRBD2. From germline, CDR1 is MNHEY and CDR2 SVGAGI. After removal of 0 bases from V and 2 bases from J, the junction contained 5 bases not matched to a gene. The CDR3 covers 16 residues. The CDR3 region has the DNA TGTGCCAGCAGTTACTCTTTCGCGGGGGGGACCTACGAGCAGTACTTC. Protein product: CASSYSFAGGTYEQYF.

The rearrangement uses TRBV5-4 and TRBJ2-7, with 9 bases that match TRBD1. J was trimmed by 0 bases and V by 4 bases; bases with no gene match: 8. This CDR3 has 16 amino acids. Germline lookup yields CDR1 SGHNT and CDR2 YYREEE (reference sequence). CDR3 protein: CASSIETGGNSYEQYF. As DNA, the CDR3 is TGTGCCAGCAGCATAGAAACAGGGGGCAACTCCTACGAGCAGTACTTC.

The V gene is TRBV5-3, the J gene TRBJ2-2, with D perhaps TRBD2 (5 bases). TRBV5-3 is assigned to the ORF class and has an uncertain function. With 1 base removed from V and 3 bases from J, the gap between germline ends came to 7 bases. This CDR3 spans 14 amino acids. The chain's CDR3 is CARSLSGDTGELFF. CDR3 nucleotides: TGTGCCAGAAGCTTGTCCGGGGACACCGGGGAGCTGTTTTTT.

The V gene is TRBV4-2, the J gene TRBJ2-3; 8 bases map to TRBD2. The CDR3 covers 13 residues. Germline V gene data show CDR1 as LGHNA and CDR2 as YNFKEQ. V lost 6 bases, J lost 6 bases, and 5 bases stayed unmatched. CDR3 nucleotides: TGTGCCAGCAGTTCGGGGGGGCGGGATACGCAGTATTTT. Its translation is CASSSGGRDTQYF.

The chain couples TRBV18 to TRBJ2-6, with a weak D call TRBD1 (5 bases). V was trimmed by 1 base and J by 0 bases, leaving 10 bases between them. This CDR3 comprises 17 residues. Germline lookup yields CDR1 KGHSH and CDR2 LQKENI. The CDR3 DNA sequence: TGTGCCAGCTCACCACTGACAGTCCGCTCTGGGGCCAACGTCCTGACTTTC. It is translated as CASSPLTVRSGANVLTF.

The CDR3 here is CAISEVRLAGGPGELFF. The CDR3 DNA reads as TGTGCCATCAGTGAAGTTCGACTAGCGGGGGGGCCCGGGGAGCTGTTTTTT. V and J are TRBV10-3 and TRBJ2-2; the match to TRBD2 covers 14 bases. V lost 3 bases and J lost 6; bases outside the gene matches: 6. The CDR3 loop spans 17 amino acids. Germline CDR1 ENHRY, CDR2 SYGVKD.

This clone was detected only a few times. V is TRBV6-4 and J is TRBJ2-3, with 13 nucleotides matching TRBD2. Trimming cost V 2 bases and J 2 bases; bases outside gene matches: 1. Looked up from germline, CDR1 is MRHNA and CDR2 is SNTAGT. CDR3 size: 16 residues. In nucleotides, the CDR3 is TGTGCCAGCAGTGACACTAGCGGGGGGGCCACAGATACGCAGTATTTT. Protein sequence: CASSDTSGGATDTQYF.

The CDR3 loop reads CASSLQGQEAFF. The CDR3 DNA follows: TGCGCCAGCAGCCTACAGGGGCAAGAAGCTTTCTTT. The chain joins TRBV4-1 to TRBJ1-1, with 7 nucleotides matching TRBD1. Trimming removed 4 bases from V and 8 bases from J; junction bases left unmatched: 4. The germline V gene has CDR1 MGHRA and CDR2 YSYEKL. The CDR3 has 12 residues.

The rearrangement uses TRBV27 and TRBJ1-5; TRBD1 is a possible D gene (5 bases). V was clipped by 4 bases and J by 1 base, with 20 bases between them. Germline V gives CDR1 MNHEY, CDR2 SMNVEV (reference sequence). CDR3 length: 18 residues. Here the CDR3 reads CASSSLTEVRGSNQPQHF. The CDR3 nucleotides read TGTGCCAGCAGTTCTCTGACCGAGGTACGGGGGAGCAATCAGCCCCAGCATTTT.